The 10 T cell receptor beta chains presented below share a single source sample, sequenced in a study of blood T cell repertoires in COVID-19. Measured with immunoSEQ multiplex PCR; TCRdb has only the in-frame clones, and not every one. In the table there are tens of thousands of clones, about 86% of which are singletons. Source material: peripheral blood. The receptors were gathered from a human donor in a cohort sampled during active COVID-19.

The J gene is TRBJ2-1, the V gene TRBV29-1, with TRBD2 matching over 7 bases. Trimming at V came to 8 bases and at J to 5 bases, leaving 9 bases not matched to a gene. The CDR3 extends over 13 amino acids. Germline V gene lookup returns CDR1 SQVTM and CDR2 ANQGSEA. CDR3 coding DNA: TGCAGCTTTCAAAGCGGGGTGGACAATGAGCAGTTCTTC. Translating it yields CSFQSGVDNEQFF.

This chain links TRBV2 with TRBJ2-2, with no clear D. Germline CDR1 SNHLY, CDR2 FYNNEI. The CDR3 covers 15 residues. Trimming removed 4 bases at V and 0 bases at J, with 9 bases between. The CDR3 DNA reads TGTGCCAGCAGTGGAGGCCGGACGAACACCGGGGAGCTGTTTTTT. It is translated as CASSGGRTNTGELFF. The variable domain in full, with the rest retrieved from reference TRBV2 and TRBJ2-2, is EPEVTQTPSHQVTQMGQEVILRCVPISNHLYFYWYRQILGQKVEFLVSFYNNEISEKSEIFDDQFSVERPDGSNFTLKIRSTKLEDSAMYFCASSGGRTNTGELFFGEGSRLTVL.

The rearrangement uses TRBV5-8 and TRBJ2-7, with TRBD2 identical over 7 bases. Germline lookup yields CDR1 SGHTS and CDR2 YDEGEE. The CDR3 length is 15 residues. With V trimmed by 0 bases and J by 2 bases, 5 bases remained unmatched. DNA of the CDR3: TGTGCCAGCAGCTTGGGACTAGCCCCGGCCTACGAGCAGTACTTC. This gives the protein CASSLGLAPAYEQYF.

In this sample, this clone turned up a few times. The CDR3 coding sequence is TGTGCCAGCAGCTTAAACCCCGGGACTAGCGACCAAGAGACCCAGTACTTC. Its protein is CASSLNPGTSDQETQYF. The chain links TRBV5-5 to TRBJ2-5; 10 positions agree with TRBD2. CDR3 length equals 17 residues. From germline, CDR1 is SGHKS and CDR2 YYEKEE (reference sequence). The V gene end was trimmed by 2 bases and the J gene end by 0 bases; junction bases not matched to a gene: 7.

CDR3 in amino acids: CASSFARTGTDTQYF. CDR3 DNA sequence: TGTGCCAGCAGTTTCGCAAGGACAGGGACGGATACGCAGTATTTT. This chain uses TRBV6-2 or TRBV6-3 with TRBJ2-3; 8 nucleotides align to TRBD1. J lost 6 bases, V lost 4 bases, and 9 bases had no gene match. Germline lookup yields CDR1 MNHEY and CDR2 SVGEGT. CDR3 size: 15 residues.

This clone was recorded only once. The V and J genes are TRBV3-1 (or the pseudogene TRBV3-2) and TRBJ1-1; TRBD1 agrees at 8 bases. Germline V gene data show CDR1 as LGHDT and CDR2 as YNNKEL (reference sequence). The trim removed 4 bases at V and 4 bases at J, leaving 2 bases unmatched. The CDR3 sequence is 13 residues long. CDR3 sequence reads: CASSRTGPTEAFF. CDR3 DNA: TGTGCCAGCAGCCGGACAGGGCCCACTGAAGCTTTCTTT.

The CDR3 DNA reads TGTGCCAGTAGTCCCGCGCGATCACCTTCCTACAATGAGCAGTTCTTC. Protein: CASSPARSPSYNEQFF. The chain couples TRBV19 to TRBJ2-1; D uncertain. The V and J ends lost 5 bases and 1 base respectively, with 15 bases between them. CDR1 and CDR2 (germline): LNHDA, SQIVND (reference sequence). The CDR3 has 16 amino acids.

The gene calls are TRBV5-1 and TRBJ1-2, with TRBD1 matching 12 bases. V lost 1 base, J lost 8 bases, and 12 bases stayed unmatched. The germline V gene has CDR1 SGHRS and CDR2 YFSETQ. The CDR3 has 17 amino acids. The CDR3 sequence: CASSLSFLGQGAIGYTF. The CDR3, as DNA: TGCGCCAGCAGCTTGTCCTTTTTGGGACAGGGGGCTATAGGCTACACCTTC.

The chain carries TRBV9 and TRBJ2-2, with 11 bases identical to TRBD2. Germline V CDR1 and CDR2: SGDLS, YYNGEE. The CDR3 is made up of 14 amino acids. V trimming: 3 bases; J trimming: 7 bases; junction bases outside the gene matches: 2. The CDR3: CASSGGLADGELFF. Here the CDR3 DNA reads TGTGCCAGCAGCGGGGGACTAGCGGACGGGGAGCTGTTTTTT.

The rearrangement links TRBV6-6 to TRBJ2-7, with D possibly matching TRBD2 (5 bases). This CDR3 spans 14 amino acids. The germline gives CDR1 MNHNY, CDR2 SVGAGI (reference sequence). Trimming stripped 1 base from V and 2 bases from J, with 9 bases between. The CDR3 spells CASSYFASTYEQYF. The CDR3 coding sequence is TGTGCCAGCAGTTACTTCGCTAGCACCTACGAGCAGTACTTC.